One sample yielded the 10 T cell receptor beta chains listed below, sequenced in a study of beta chain features in type 1 diabetes (dated by TCRdb to 2016 to 2019). What the work shows at the level of the full study, not this receptor alone: A moderate but significant shortening of TCRB CDR3 length was observed in type 1 diabetes patients in all four CD4+ subsets.

No antigens are known for them. The library was built by means of the immunoSEQ multiplex PCR assay. The entire isolated RNA was reverse transcribed using the High Capacity cDNA Reverse Transcription Kit, and thus expressed TCRB transcripts were sequenced. This is the immuneACCESS table as TCRdb keeps it, with only in-frame sequences that have V and J called. A part of the clones is gone; compared with another copy, unresolved V genes explain less than half, and the rest is unexplained. This sample holds 640,000 or so clones; 11% to 15% were observed only once. Less than 0.04% of the sample rests with the top ten. Sequencing was done on a sample of naive CD4+ T cells from blood. The cell subset or site label, read with the paper, signifies: true naive CD4+ T cells. The receptors here all came from a man aged 18 to 30 with type 1 diabetes.

The CDR3 nucleotides are TGCGCCAGCAGCCAGGAACCGTGGGGCAATCAGCCCCAGCATTTT. Translation: CASSQEPWGNQPQHF. The chain links TRBV4-1 to TRBJ1-5; D ambiguous. Trimming pared 3 bases from V and 2 bases from J, leaving 11 bases between. The CDR3 has 15 amino acids. Germline CDR1 MGHRA, CDR2 YSYEKL.

This clone was seen more than once but under ten times. In the same sample, other DNA sequences code for this CDR3. V is TRBV20-1 and J is TRBJ2-5; unclear D gene. The CDR3 has 11 amino acids. V was trimmed by 6 bases and J by 5 bases, leaving 10 bases between them. CDR1 is DFQATT, CDR2 SNEGSKA, per germline (reference sequence). CDR3 DNA sequence: TGCAGTGCCAGACCGCTTGAGACCCAGTACTTC. Translation gives CSARPLETQYF.

This clone was found a few times. This sequence joins TRBV30 and TRBJ1-5, with 12 bases that match TRBD1. The length of the CDR3 is 17 residues. V lost 0 bases, J lost 2 bases, and 5 bases stayed unmatched. Germline V gene data show CDR1 as GTSNPN and CDR2 as SVGIG (reference sequence). In DNA form, the CDR3 reads TGTGCCTGGAGTGTGGGGACAGGGGGCAGCGGCAATCAGCCCCAGCATTTT. The encoded protein is CAWSVGTGGSGNQPQHF. Filled out from reference TRBV30 and TRBJ1-5, the complete variable domain reads SQTIHQWPATLVQPVGSPLSLECTVEGTSNPNLYWYRQAAGRGLQLLFYSVGIGQISSEVPQNLSASRPQDRQFILSSKKLLLSDSGFYLCAWSVGTGGSGNQPQHFGDGTRLSIL.

The rearrangement links TRBV30 to TRBJ2-4; perhaps TRBD2 as D (6 bases). The germline gives CDR1 GTSNPN, CDR2 SVGIG (reference sequence). V lost 4 bases, J lost 0 bases, and 10 bases lay in between. This CDR3 comprises 14 residues. CDR3 DNA sequence: TGTGCCTGGAATACGGGACTAGCCAAAAACATTCAGTACTTC. This codes for CAWNTGLAKNIQYF.

This chain joins TRBV30 and TRBJ2-1, with TRBD1 matching over 12 bases. This CDR3 has 15 residues. V lost 0 bases and J lost 8; bases outside the gene matches: 5. Per germline, CDR1 GTSNPN and CDR2 SVGIG (reference sequence). The CDR3 region has the DNA TGTGCCTGGAGTGTAGGGACAGGGGGCTCGGATGAGCAGTTCTTC. Amino acid sequence: CAWSVGTGGSDEQFF.

The chain links TRBV4-3 to TRBJ2-3; tentative D call: TRBD1 (5 bases). The germline V and J ends were trimmed by 8 bases and 2 bases, with 20 bases remaining between them. Germline lookup yields CDR1 LGHNA and CDR2 YSLEER. This CDR3 spans 16 amino acids. CDR3 nucleotides: TGCGCCAGCGCCCAGGGTACACTACGATTCACAGATACGCAGTATTTT. It yields the protein CASAQGTLRFTDTQYF.

The V and J genes are TRBV6-8 and TRBJ2-2, with a weak D call TRBD2 (6 bases). CDR3 length equals 17 residues. Germline CDR1 and CDR2: MNHGY and SAAAGT. V gave up 5 bases and J gave up 0 bases, with 16 bases separating them. The CDR3 protein is CASSTMPGVANTGELFF. The CDR3 DNA sequence: TGTGCCAGCAGTACTATGCCGGGGGTCGCGAACACCGGGGAGCTGTTTTTT.

This clone was counted only a few times. The gene calls are TRBV25-1 and TRBJ2-5, with TRBD1 matching 8 bases. Unmatched junction bases numbered 3, after V lost 6 bases and J lost 3 bases. The CDR3 is made up of 13 amino acids. Germline values: CDR1 MGHDK, CDR2 SYGVNS. The CDR3 nucleotides read TGTGCCAGCAGGGGACAGGAGAAAGAGACCCAGTACTTC. Protein: CASRGQEKETQYF.

The chain is built from TRBV7-6 and TRBJ2-1; 8 positions match TRBD2. The germline gives CDR1 SGHVS, CDR2 FNYEAQ. CDR3 length: 16 amino acids. After removal of 1 base from V and 4 bases from J, the junction contained 6 bases not matched to a gene. The CDR3 DNA reads as TGTGCCAGCAGCTTAGGGGGCGGGAGGATTTACAATGAGCAGTTCTTC. Protein sequence: CASSLGGGRIYNEQFF.

The V gene is TRBV5-4, the J gene TRBJ1-2; a weak D match, TRBD1 (5 bases). Germline CDR1 is SGHNT and CDR2 is YYREEE (reference sequence). This CDR3 is 14 amino acids long. V lost 0 bases and J lost 2, with 8 bases in between. The CDR3 loop is CASSLAGGNYGYTF. The CDR3 nucleotides are TGTGCCAGCAGCTTGGCTGGGGGGAACTATGGCTACACCTTC.